The 24 T cell receptor beta chains given below trace back to one sample, sequenced in a study of T-cell reconstitution after alpha-beta-depleted transplantation in children. Molecular barcoding with unique molecular identifiers was used for the TCRbeta library. TCRdb ran MiXCR on the PCR reads and lists one entry per CDR3 protein. This table holds 200,000 to 250,000 distinct CDR3 sequences, approximately 10% found once. This specimen was PBMCs from the stem cell graft donor, taken from the stem cell graft. The origin of the receptors is a human donor who donated a stem cell graft to a child with acute lymphoblastic leukemia.

This clonotype came up a few times. The chain recombines TRBV24-1 with TRBJ2-2; 9 bases agree with TRBD1. Germline CDR1 is KGHDR and CDR2 is SFDVKD. Trimming at V came to 5 bases and at J to 5 bases, leaving 8 bases not matched to a gene. The CDR3 length is 16 residues. CDR3 bases: TGTGCCACCAGTGGCCCGGGACAGGGTCTTACCGGGGAGCTGTTTTTT. Protein product: CATSGPGQGLTGELFF.

This clonotype came up many times. V is TRBV6-4 and J is TRBJ1-1, with TRBD1 identical over 12 bases. This CDR3 is built from 21 residues. Germline loops: CDR1 MRHNA, CDR2 SNTAGT. V shed 2 bases, J shed 0 bases, and the junction held 16 bases outside the gene matches. The CDR3 reads CASSDPPGQGAAATLNTEAFF. Written as DNA, the CDR3 is TGTGCCAGCAGTGACCCTCCGGGACAGGGGGCCGCTGCGACCTTGAACACTGAAGCTTTCTTT.

The chain carries TRBV12-3 or TRBV12-4 and TRBJ1-6; TRBD1 might be the D (5 bases). Trimming took 6 bases from V and 9 from J, leaving 12 bases between them. This CDR3 contains 13 residues. The CDR3 protein is CASSPGGISPLHF. In DNA form, the CDR3 reads TGTGCCAGCAGCCCGGGGGGGATTTCACCCCTCCACTTT.

V gene TRBV4-2 combines with J gene TRBJ2-1, with D tentatively TRBD2 (6 bases). The ends were cut back, 0 bases at V and 5 bases at J, with 11 bases in the middle. The CDR3 runs 15 residues. Germline-derived CDR1 and CDR2 are LGHNA and YNFKEQ. For the CDR3, the DNA is TGTGCCAGCAGCCAAGAAAAGACTAGACACAATGAGCAGTTCTTC. It translates to CASSQEKTRHNEQFF.

This clonotype was counted at least ten times. This chain joins TRBV5-1 and TRBJ2-5; D might be TRBD1 or TRBD2, each matching 5 bases. The CDR3 has 14 amino acids. V lost 4 bases to trimming and J lost 8 bases, with 18 bases between them. The germline V gene encodes CDR1 SGHRS and CDR2 YFSETQ. CDR3: CASSTSGPSGTQYF. The CDR3 DNA is TGCGCCAGCAGCACTTCGGGACCCTCCGGAACCCAGTACTTC.

This clonotype was observed a handful of times. CDR3 amino acids: CASSSGGRREETQYF. The CDR3 DNA is TGTGCCAGCAGCTCCGGAGGGCGAAGGGAAGAGACCCAGTACTTC. This chain uses TRBV7-2 with TRBJ2-5, with D perhaps matching TRBD2 (6 bases). The CDR3 sequence is 15 residues long. Per the germline V gene, CDR1 is SGHTA and CDR2 is FQGNSA. V gave up 4 bases and J gave up 3 bases, with 15 bases separating them.

This clonotype was recorded at least ten times. The gene calls are TRBV7-9 and TRBJ2-2, with 10 nucleotides matching TRBD2. The CDR3 totals 16 residues. The V gene's germline CDR1 is SEHNR and CDR2 FQNEAQ (reference sequence). V trimming: 5 bases; J trimming: 3 bases; junction bases outside the gene matches: 6. CDR3 sequence: CASSRRGLADTGELFF. The CDR3 bases are TGTGCCAGCAGCCGACGAGGACTAGCGGACACCGGGGAGCTGTTTTTT.

CDR3 DNA sequence: TGTGCCAGCAGCCGAACACAGGACCCCTACGAGCAGTACTTC. This codes for CASSRTQDPYEQYF. The V gene is TRBV7-7, the J gene TRBJ2-7, with TRBD1 as a possible D gene (5 bases). The CDR3 has 14 amino acids. Between the trimmed V and J ends, which lost 5 bases and 2 bases, there was a span of 13 bases. Germline V gene sequence: CDR1 SSHAT, CDR2 FNYEAQ (reference sequence).

This chain links TRBV30 with TRBJ1-1; 7 bases align to TRBD1. The ends lost 7 bases at V and 1 base at J; junction bases unmatched: 9. The germline CDR1 and CDR2 sequences are GTSNPN and SVGIG (reference sequence). The CDR3 is 14 amino acids. The CDR3 DNA follows: TGTGCCTCACGACAGGGACACCCGAACACTGAAGCTTTCTTT. This translates into CASRQGHPNTEAFF.

This clonotype was seen more than once but under ten times. This sequence joins TRBV11-2 and TRBJ2-3, with 7 bases fitting TRBD2. Germline CDR1 is SGHAT and CDR2 is FQNNGV. With V trimmed by 3 bases and J by 3 bases, 15 bases remained unmatched. The CDR3 runs 18 residues. The DNA for the CDR3 is TGTGCCAGCAGCTTGGACCCTGAGGCGGGGGTCGGGACAGATACGCAGTATTTT. Its protein is CASSLDPEAGVGTDTQYF.

This clonotype was picked up many times. This chain links TRBV5-1 with TRBJ2-7; D is unclear. This CDR3 is 16 amino acids long. Per germline, CDR1 SGHRS and CDR2 YFSETQ. Trimming removed 0 bases at V and 2 bases at J, with 15 bases between. The CDR3 region has the DNA TGCGCCAGCAGCTTGGCTTCTCGTGAGACAACCTACGAGCAGTACTTC. Translation: CASSLASRETTYEQYF.

This clonotype was observed a single time. The chain employs TRBV7-9 and TRBJ1-1; unclear D gene. The CDR3 spans 13 residues. CDR1 is SEHNR and CDR2 is FQNEAQ in the germline V gene (reference sequence). V shed 5 bases and J shed 7 bases, with 14 bases lying between them. CDR3 sequence reads: CASSPSRAVEAFF. DNA for the CDR3: TGTGCCAGCAGCCCTTCTCGTGCAGTTGAAGCTTTCTTT.

This clonotype occurred a few times. The chain joins TRBV11-3 to TRBJ2-7, with TRBD1 identical over 10 bases. V was pared by 4 bases and J by 6 bases, with 3 bases of the junction left unmatched. This CDR3 has 13 amino acids. CDR1 is SGHNT and CDR2 is YENEEA in the germline V gene. CDR3 coding DNA: TGTGCCAGCAGCTCTAGGACAGGGGGCGAGCAGTACTTC. Protein sequence: CASSSRTGGEQYF.

At least ten counts were recorded for this clonotype. The chain combines TRBV7-6 with TRBJ2-1, with D unresolved. This CDR3 has 17 amino acids. Trimming cost V 2 bases and J 3 bases, with 17 bases left between them. In germline, CDR1 is SGHVS, CDR2 FNYEAQ. The CDR3 DNA follows: TGTGCCAGCAGCTTATCCGTAGACCCAAGACTCTACAATGAGCAGTTCTTC. It yields the protein CASSLSVDPRLYNEQFF.

This chain connects TRBV11-2 to TRBJ1-4, with 7 bases lining up with TRBD1. V gave up 5 bases and J gave up 9 bases; unmatched junction bases: 9. The CDR3 totals 14 residues. Germline-derived CDR1 and CDR2 are SGHAT and FQNNGV. CDR3 in amino acids: CASSPDRALKKLFF. The CDR3 DNA reads as TGTGCCAGCAGCCCCGACAGGGCCTTAAAAAAACTGTTTTTT.

This clonotype was found a few times. V and J are TRBV9 and TRBJ2-7; the D is unclear. This CDR3 is 14 amino acids long. Germline-derived CDR1 and CDR2 are SGDLS and YYNGEE. Trimming stripped 0 bases from V and 2 bases from J, with 9 bases between. CDR3 coding DNA: TGTGCCAGCAGCGTAGGCGGCGATCCCTACGAGCAGTACTTC. This encodes CASSVGGDPYEQYF. Full variable domain (missing parts from reference TRBV9 and TRBJ2-7): DSGVTQTPKHLITATGQRVTLRCSPRSGDLSVYWYQQSLDQGLQFLIQYYNGEERAKGNILERFSAQQFPDLHSELNLSSLELGDSALYFCASSVGGDPYEQYFGPGTRLTVT.

The sample holds many counts of this clonotype. The rearrangement uses TRBV20-1 and TRBJ2-1, with D possibly matching TRBD2 (6 bases). This CDR3 region has 15 residues. V was pared by 3 bases and J by 9 bases, with 21 bases between. From germline, CDR1 is DFQATT and CDR2 SNEGSKA (reference sequence). The CDR3 DNA sequence: TGCAGTGCTAGTGTAACTAGCCGTCTTCCTCTTGAGCAGTTCTTC. This translates into CSASVTSRLPLEQFF.

Only a few counts were recorded for this clonotype. This chain links TRBV5-1 with TRBJ2-2, with a tentative D call TRBD2 (6 bases). The CDR3 is 15 residues long. Trimming stripped 7 bases from V and 5 bases from J, with 18 bases between. CDR1 is SGHRS and CDR2 is YFSETQ in the germline V gene. CDR3 region: CASLSGSRGTGELFF. In nucleotides, the CDR3 is TGCGCCAGCCTTTCAGGGAGCCGGGGGACCGGGGAGCTGTTTTTT.

In its sample, this clonotype was seen a few times. The chain links TRBV9 to TRBJ1-6, with D uncertain. Between the trimmed V and J ends, which lost 0 bases and 8 bases, there was a span of 12 bases. This CDR3 has 15 residues. The V gene's germline CDR1 is SGDLS and CDR2 YYNGEE. CDR3 nucleotides: TGTGCCAGCAGCGTAGACGCGGTTACCGATTCACCCCTCCACTTT. Translation gives CASSVDAVTDSPLHF.

This clonotype was counted only a few times. The CDR3 coding sequence is TGCGCCAGCAGTGAGAGGGTAGCGGGGTACCAAAACATTCAGTACTTC. As protein: CASSERVAGYQNIQYF. The gene calls are TRBV10-2 and TRBJ2-4; 8 nucleotides agree with TRBD2. The CDR3 has 16 residues. Germline loops: CDR1 WSHSY, CDR2 SAAADI. V trimming: 2 bases; J trimming: 5 bases; junction bases outside the gene matches: 8.

This clonotype showed up just a few times. In DNA form, the CDR3 reads TGTGCCAGCAAGGTCCCCGGCCCGGGACTAGCGCGCAATGAGCAGTTCTTC. It encodes CASKVPGPGLARNEQFF. The J gene is TRBJ2-1, the V gene TRBV27; 10 bases map to TRBD2. CDR1 is MNHEY, CDR2 SMNVEV, per germline (reference sequence). The CDR3 spans 17 residues. Trimming at V came to 7 bases and at J to 6 bases, leaving 15 bases not matched to a gene.

The table lists this clonotype with many counts. This chain uses TRBV11-3 with TRBJ2-3; D gene uncertain. The CDR3 consists of 13 residues. The germline V gene has CDR1 SGHNT and CDR2 YENEEA. The germline V and J ends were trimmed by 3 bases and 2 bases, with 6 bases remaining between them. The CDR3 sequence: CASSFSYTDTQYF. The CDR3 DNA sequence: TGTGCCAGCAGCTTTTCTTACACAGATACGCAGTATTTT.

The sample holds a few counts of this clonotype. The genes are TRBV11-2 and TRBJ1-2; D not certain. Trimming left V 3 bases short and J 5 bases short, with 19 bases between. Germline V gives CDR1 SGHAT, CDR2 FQNNGV. The CDR3 spans 16 residues. Written as DNA, the CDR3 is TGTGCCAGCAGCTTGGGGTTCGGAATGGGTCCATATGGCTACACCTTC. This translates into CASSLGFGMGPYGYTF.

This clonotype was seen repeatedly, ten times or more. The V and J genes are TRBV7-9 and TRBJ2-2; D uncertain. CDR1 SEHNR and CDR2 FQNEAQ come from the germline V gene (reference sequence). The CDR3 is made up of 15 amino acids. Trimming left V 5 bases short and J 5 bases short, with 15 bases between. The CDR3, as DNA: TGTGCCAGCAGCCCCGCCACCGGGTGGACCGGGGAGCTGTTTTTT. Its translation: CASSPATGWTGELFF.